These 14 T cell receptor beta chains originate from one sample sequenced in a study of blood T cells in healthy people across ages. With a J-beta primer mix and a sample-barcoded 5' primer, a second PCR ran about 6 to 11 cycles. TCRdb itself ran the 5' RACE reads through MiXCR, one entry per CDR3 protein. The sample records nearly 800,000 distinct CDR3 sequences, around 25% being singletons. These records were also assigned to another study, of T cells of mothers and their children.

Sequenced: blood. The source of these receptors is a boy between 5 and 17 years old in good health.

V is TRBV11-2 and J is TRBJ1-3; D uncertain. This CDR3 has 13 amino acids. From germline, CDR1 is SGHAT and CDR2 FQNNGV. V dropped 5 bases and J dropped 3 bases, with 8 bases sitting between them. In DNA, the CDR3 is TGTGCCAGCAGCGTCGACAATGGAAACACCATATATTTT. Amino acids: CASSVDNGNTIYF. Full variable domain (outside the CDR3, taken from reference TRBV11-2 and TRBJ1-3): EAGVAQSPRYKIIEKRQSVAFWCNPISGHATLYWYQQILGQGPKLLIQFQNNGVVDDSQLPKDRFSAERLKGVDSTLKIQPAKLEDSAVYLCASSVDNGNTIYFGEGSWLTVV.

V usage is TRBV27 and J usage is TRBJ2-1; D gene unclear. V dropped 7 bases and J dropped 1 base, with 14 bases sitting between them. The CDR3 covers 15 residues. Germline lookup yields CDR1 MNHEY and CDR2 SMNVEV (reference sequence). The CDR3 is CASTLIWGSYNEQFF. For the CDR3, the DNA is TGTGCCAGCACCCTTATTTGGGGATCCTACAATGAGCAGTTCTTC.

This chain connects TRBV4-2 to TRBJ2-5; the D gene is possibly TRBD2 (6 bases). The CDR3 loop spans 17 amino acids. V lost 4 bases to trimming and J lost 5 bases, with 23 bases between them. Looked up from germline, CDR1 is LGHNA and CDR2 is YNFKEQ. The CDR3 bases are TGTGCCAGCAGCCCCTTGGGAGGACTAAGCCAATGGGAGACCCAGTACTTC. Encoded protein: CASSPLGGLSQWETQYF.

This clonotype was detected a few times. This sequence joins TRBV25-1 and TRBJ2-1, with TRBD1 matching 8 bases. The CDR3 is 15 amino acids. Germline loops: CDR1 MGHDK, CDR2 SYGVNS. Losses at the gene ends were 5 bases for V and 2 bases for J; bases not matched to a gene: 5. CDR3 residues: CASSRQGATYNEQFF. CDR3 bases: TGTGCCAGCAGTCGTCAGGGGGCGACCTACAATGAGCAGTTCTTC.

The chain uses TRBV15 and TRBJ1-5; 8 bases line up with TRBD1. The V gene's germline CDR1 is LNHNV and CDR2 YYDKDF (reference sequence). Unmatched junction bases numbered 4, after V lost 5 bases and J lost 1 base. The CDR3 is 15 amino acids. Here the CDR3 DNA reads TGTGCCACCAGCGGGGGACAGGACAGCAATCAGCCCCAGCATTTT. Translated, it gives CATSGGQDSNQPQHF. The full variable domain, its missing parts supplied by reference TRBV15 and TRBJ1-5, is DAMVIQNPRYQVTQFGKPVTLSCSQTLNHNVMYWYQQKSSQAPKLLFHYYDKDFNNEADTPDNFQSRRPNTSFCFLDIRSPGLGDTAMYLCATSGGQDSNQPQHFGDGTRLSIL.

This clonotype was counted a few times. The J gene is TRBJ2-7, the V gene TRBV7-9; 14 bases align to TRBD2. The DNA end is more similar to TRBJ2-5, so the J call may be wrong. Germline V gene lookup returns CDR1 SEHNR and CDR2 FQNEAQ (reference sequence). The CDR3 length is 17 residues. The CDR3 DNA follows: TGTGCCAGCAGCTTGGGACTAGCGGGGGTAGACCAAGAGACCCAGTACTTC. This translates into CASSLGLAGVDQETQYF.

V gene TRBV6-1 combines with J gene TRBJ2-3; TRBD2 matches 8 bases. V shed 5 bases and J 2 bases; nucleotides not matched to a gene: 9. CDR3 size: 16 residues. Germline CDR1 MNHNS, CDR2 SASEGT. CDR3 loop: CASSPPGGEITDTQYF. Written as DNA, the CDR3 is TGTGCCAGCAGTCCCCCGGGGGGGGAAATCACAGATACGCAGTATTTT.

This clonotype has ten or more counts. The V and J genes are TRBV9 and TRBJ2-3; maybe TRBD2 (6 bases). Trimming removed 0 bases at V and 4 bases at J, with 9 bases between. CDR1 SGDLS and CDR2 YYNGEE come from the germline V gene. This CDR3 contains 14 residues. CDR3 bases: TGTGCCAGCAGCGTAGCTACGGGGGCAGATACGCAGTATTTT. Residues: CASSVATGADTQYF.

A few counts support this clonotype. The chain recombines TRBV30 with TRBJ2-5; 7 nucleotides match TRBD1. J lost 1 base, V lost 3 bases, and 2 bases had no gene match. The CDR3 extends over 13 amino acids. Germline CDR1 is GTSNPN and CDR2 is SVGIG (reference sequence). In nucleotides, the CDR3 is TGTGCCTGGAGCAGGGACAGCCAAGAGACCCAGTACTTC. This encodes CAWSRDSQETQYF.

The chain recombines TRBV20-1 with TRBJ2-2; TRBD2 matches at 9 bases. The CDR3 is made up of 16 amino acids. Germline V gene lookup returns CDR1 DFQATT and CDR2 SNEGSKA (reference sequence). V shed 0 bases and J 1 base; nucleotides not matched to a gene: 3. In DNA, the CDR3 is TGCAGTGCTAGAGATTGGCGGGAGGGGAACACCGGGGAGCTGTTTTTT. As protein: CSARDWREGNTGELFF.

This clonotype came up a few times. At one end the junction does not follow the germline gene, possibly because of a read error. The chain couples TRBV7-2 to TRBJ2-7; 8 bases are a match to TRBD1. There are 14 residues in the CDR3. From germline, CDR1 is SGHTA and CDR2 FQGNSA. The CDR3 sequence: CASSFVRQGNVADF. The CDR3 region has the DNA TGTGCCAGCAGCTTCGTAAGACAGGGGAATGTGGCGGACTTC. Looking up the rest from reference TRBV7-2 and TRBJ2-7 gives the full variable domain: GAGVSQSPSNKVTEKGKDVELRCDPISGHTALYWYRQSLGQGLEFLIYFQGNSAPDKSGLPSDRFSAERTGGSVSTLTIQRTQQEDSAVYLCASSFVRQGNVADFGPGTRLTVT.

This clonotype occurred a few times. In nucleotides, the CDR3 is TGTGCCAGCAGCTTAGGGCTAGCGCCAGAGACCCAGTACTTC. The encoded protein is CASSLGLAPETQYF. The chain has TRBV7-8 and TRBJ2-5, with D maybe TRBD2 (6 bases). The CDR3 is made up of 14 amino acids. The germline V and J ends were trimmed by 1 base and 4 bases, with 10 bases remaining between them. Germline V lookup: CDR1 SGHVS, CDR2 FQNEAQ.

This clonotype appeared a few times. The CDR3 region is CASSPRPHYQGLDQETQYF. The CDR3 DNA follows: TGTGCCAGCAGCCCGCGCCCCCATTACCAGGGACTAGACCAAGAGACCCAGTACTTC. The rearrangement links TRBV7-9 to TRBJ2-5, with TRBD2 matching over 8 bases. The J segment lost 0 bases and the V segment lost 5 bases, leaving 17 bases of the junction unmatched. Germline CDR1 reads SEHNR; CDR2 reads FQNEAQ (reference sequence). The CDR3 loop spans 19 amino acids.

The J gene is TRBJ2-7, the V gene TRBV28; D is undetermined. The CDR3 covers 14 residues. The germline V and J ends were trimmed by 3 bases and 0 bases, with 9 bases remaining between them. CDR1 is MDHEN, CDR2 SYDVKM, per germline. CDR3 protein: CASSLDADSYEQYF. In DNA, the CDR3 is TGTGCCAGCAGTTTGGATGCGGACTCCTACGAGCAGTACTTC.